These 8 T cell receptor beta chains share one sample of origin, sequenced in a study of blood T cell repertoires in COVID-19. Some clones are missing from TCRdb's copy, which holds only in-frame ones; the method was immunoSEQ multiplex PCR. The data show some 150,000 clones, with around 83% seen just once and about 0.95% held by the top ten. The sequencing sample was made of peripheral blood. Every receptor here comes from a man between 35 and 55 years old with acute or convalescent COVID-19.

V is TRBV27 and J is TRBJ2-7, with D possibly being TRBD2 (5 bases). The germline CDR1 and CDR2 sequences are MNHEY and SMNVEV (reference sequence). Trimming stripped 5 bases from V and 4 bases from J, with 15 bases between. The length of the CDR3 is 14 residues. CDR3 in amino acids: CASSPGWELYEQYF. The CDR3 region has the DNA TGTGCCAGCAGTCCAGGCTGGGAGTTATACGAGCAGTACTTC.

The rearrangement uses TRBV7-2 and TRBJ2-5; 13 bases are shared with TRBD2. CDR1 is SGHTA, CDR2 FQGNSA, per germline. Trimming at V came to 1 base and at J to 5 bases, leaving 1 base not matched to a gene. This CDR3 is 15 amino acids long. CDR3: CASSLEGLAGETQYF. Written as DNA, the CDR3 is TGTGCCAGCAGCTTAGAGGGACTAGCGGGGGAGACCCAGTACTTC.

This chain uses TRBV4-1 with TRBJ1-2, with 11 positions matching TRBD1. This CDR3 region has 15 residues. CDR1 and CDR2 from the germline V gene are MGHRA and YSYEKL. J lost 3 bases, V lost 5 bases, and 5 bases had no gene match. The CDR3 DNA is TGCGCCAGCAGCGCCGGGACAGGGGGTTACTATGGCTACACCTTC. Translated: CASSAGTGGYYGYTF.

This clone appeared a few times. The rearrangement links TRBV11-2 to TRBJ2-2; 10 nucleotides agree with TRBD2. This CDR3 spans 16 amino acids. V lost 3 bases to trimming and J lost 2 bases; unmatched junction nucleotides: 3. Germline values: CDR1 SGHAT, CDR2 FQNNGV. The CDR3 coding sequence is TGTGCCAGCAGCTTCTGGACTAGCGGCAACACCGGGGAGCTGTTTTTT. Residues: CASSFWTSGNTGELFF.

The J gene is TRBJ2-3, the V gene TRBV5-1; 8 bases line up with TRBD1. CDR1 SGHRS and CDR2 YFSETQ come from the germline V gene. The CDR3 loop spans 16 amino acids. V lost 4 bases and J lost 0; bases outside the gene matches: 7. DNA of the CDR3: TGCGCCAGCAGCCTCATTGACAGGGGCAGCACAGATACGCAGTATTTT. It codes for CASSLIDRGSTDTQYF.

The chain links TRBV9 to TRBJ2-3, with 7 nucleotides matching TRBD2. V was clipped by 0 bases and J by 4 bases; unmatched bases: 5. The CDR3 is 15 residues long. Germline CDR1 reads SGDLS; CDR2 reads YYNGEE. DNA of the CDR3: TGTGCCAGCAGCGTAGTTGGGGGGGACTCAGATACGCAGTATTTT. This encodes CASSVVGGDSDTQYF.

This clone appeared a single time. Other DNA sequences in the sample encode the same CDR3. The chain is built from TRBV3-1 (or the pseudogene TRBV3-2) and TRBJ1-5; no clear D. The germline V gene has CDR1 LGHDT and CDR2 YNNKEL (reference sequence). Trimming took 3 bases from V and 4 from J, leaving 7 bases between them. The CDR3 has 13 residues. CDR3 DNA sequence: TGTGCCAGCAGCCAGGCGGGAAATCAGCCCCAGCATTTT. Translated, it gives CASSQAGNQPQHF.

This chain joins TRBV6-5 and TRBJ2-1, with a possible D match to TRBD2 (6 bases). The CDR3 is 14 residues long. In germline, CDR1 is MNHEY, CDR2 SVGAGI. Trimming removed 5 bases from V and 1 base from J, with 9 bases in between. As DNA, the CDR3 is TGTGCCAGCAGTAGTCGGGGGTCCTACAATGAGCAGTTCTTC. Amino acids: CASSSRGSYNEQFF.